The 22 T cell receptor beta chains below come from one sample, sequenced in a study of blood T cells in healthy people across ages. For the second PCR, which ran for about 7 to 11 cycles, a sample-barcoded 5' primer and a J-beta primer mix were used. From the 5' RACE reads, TCRdb called clonotypes with MiXCR, one entry per CDR3 protein. Here the sample spans some 920,000 distinct CDR3 sequences, roughly half being singletons. The sample taken for sequencing was blood. These receptors were collected from a woman in her sixties or seventies in good health.

The rearrangement joins TRBV28 to TRBJ2-7; TRBD1 matches 8 bases. Trimming took 8 bases from V and 3 from J; bases not matched to a gene: 9. This CDR3 contains 14 residues. Germline V gene sequence: CDR1 MDHEN, CDR2 SYDVKM. CDR3 sequence: CASGPGTGIYEQYF. In DNA form, the CDR3 reads TGTGCCAGCGGGCCCGGGACAGGAATCTACGAGCAGTACTTC.

The rearrangement joins TRBV12-3 or TRBV12-4 to TRBJ2-7; 13 positions match TRBD2. The CDR3 runs to 16 residues. V lost 3 bases, J lost 12 bases, and 14 bases stayed unmatched. CDR3 nucleotides: TGTGCCAGCAGTTTGGGGGACAGGAGACTAGCGGGAGGACTGTACTTC. It codes for CASSLGDRRLAGGLYF.

The table lists this clonotype with a few counts. CDR3 in DNA: TGTGCCAGCAGTTTCAGCGTGGGACTAGCCGAACACGAGCAGTACTTC. Protein sequence: CASSFSVGLAEHEQYF. V gene TRBV12-3 or TRBV12-4 combines with J gene TRBJ2-7, with 9 bases matching TRBD2. V lost 3 bases to trimming and J lost 5 bases; unmatched junction nucleotides: 11. The CDR3 has 16 residues.

The sample holds a few counts of this clonotype. The chain combines TRBV6-5 with TRBJ2-5; D not resolved. The germline CDR1 and CDR2 sequences are MNHEY and SVGAGI. This CDR3 comprises 14 residues. Trimming took off 6 bases at V and 1 base at J, with 12 bases between the two ends. This chain's CDR3 is CASRPRAGQETQYF. The DNA of the CDR3 is TGTGCCAGCAGACCTCGGGCCGGCCAAGAGACCCAGTACTTC.

CDR3 loop: CASSSRGGQGGSGAYEQYF. CDR3 nucleotide sequence: TGTGCCAGCAGCTCTAGAGGCGGGCAGGGAGGAAGCGGGGCCTACGAGCAGTACTTC. The chain uses TRBV7-9 and TRBJ2-7, with 7 positions matching TRBD2. Germline CDR1 SEHNR, CDR2 FQNEAQ (reference sequence). J gave up 2 bases and V 4 bases, and 20 bases lay outside the gene matches. This CDR3 is 19 amino acids long.

Only a few counts were recorded for this clonotype. The chain combines TRBV20-1 with TRBJ2-7; 12 positions agree with TRBD2. The CDR3 runs 17 residues. The V gene's germline CDR1 is DFQATT and CDR2 SNEGSKA (reference sequence). V dropped 3 bases and J dropped 1; count of bases not matched to a gene: 10. CDR3 loop: CSASPGLAGIRSYEQYF. CDR3 sequence (DNA): TGCAGTGCTAGTCCCGGACTAGCGGGGATACGTTCCTACGAGCAGTACTTC.

This clonotype was picked up a small number of times. The V call is TRBV28, the J call TRBJ2-7; 7 positions match TRBD1. Losses at the gene ends were 5 bases for V and 12 bases for J; bases not matched to a gene: 19. Looked up from germline, CDR1 is MDHEN and CDR2 is SYDVKM. There are 15 residues in the CDR3. In DNA, the CDR3 is TGTGCCAGCAGTCAGGGGGACCGCGGTTCCGAGGCGTCGTACTTC. It is translated as CASSQGDRGSEASYF.

This clonotype has more than one count but fewer than ten. The chain uses TRBV5-1 and TRBJ2-3; D unresolved. The CDR3 totals 16 residues. V dropped 0 bases and J dropped 3 bases, with 14 bases sitting between them. Per the germline V gene, CDR1 is SGHRS and CDR2 is YFSETQ. The CDR3 sequence is CASSLEGRAGTDTQYF. CDR3 DNA sequence: TGCGCCAGCAGCTTGGAGGGAAGGGCAGGAACAGATACGCAGTATTTT.

CDR3 amino acids: CANKPGDYNEQFF. For the CDR3, the DNA is TGTGCCAACAAACCCGGAGACTACAATGAGCAGTTCTTC. The rearrangement links TRBV12-3 or TRBV12-4 to TRBJ2-1; no clear D. V gave up 10 bases and J gave up 3 bases, with 13 bases separating them. The CDR3 has 13 residues.

The chain employs TRBV7-2 and TRBJ1-1; D possibly corresponds to TRBD1 (6 bases). Germline V gene data show CDR1 as SGHTA and CDR2 as FQGNSA. CDR3 size: 15 residues. V was trimmed by 0 bases and J by 5 bases, leaving 13 bases between them. The CDR3 is CASSLAGGGNTEAFF. Written as DNA, the CDR3 is TGTGCCAGCAGCTTAGCGGGAGGGGGAAATACTGAAGCTTTCTTT.

The chain joins TRBV21-1 to TRBJ2-4. The DNA end favors TRBJ2-7, so the J call may be wrong. TRBV21-1 is a listed pseudogene. This CDR3 is built from 15 residues. CDR3 in amino acids: CASSKTSKLMYEQYF. The CDR3, as DNA: TGTGCCAGCAGCAAAACGTCTAAGCTGATGTACGAGCAGTACTTC.

This clonotype has a handful of counts. V and J are TRBV5-5 and TRBJ1-4; no reliable D call. Germline CDR1 SGHKS, CDR2 YYEKEE (reference sequence). V gave up 0 bases and J gave up 6 bases, with 9 bases separating them. This CDR3 comprises 14 residues. CDR3 amino acids: CASSLVREHEKLFF. In DNA, the CDR3 is TGTGCCAGCAGCTTGGTGAGGGAGCATGAAAAACTGTTTTTT.

The chain combines TRBV6-5 with TRBJ1-2; the D gene is possibly TRBD1 (6 bases). This CDR3 has 14 residues. Per the germline V gene, CDR1 is MNHEY and CDR2 is SVGAGI. Trimming left V 1 base short and J 6 bases short, with 12 bases between. The CDR3 bases are TGTGCCAGCAGTTACTTAACTGGGGGCGATGGCTACACCTTC. The encoded protein is CASSYLTGGDGYTF.

The genes are TRBV29-1 and TRBJ2-1; possibly TRBD2 for D (6 bases). V was pared by 4 bases and J by 1 base, with 11 bases between. The CDR3 extends over 14 amino acids. In germline, CDR1 is SQVTM, CDR2 ANQGSEA. In DNA, the CDR3 is TGCAGCGTTGTACTCCGGGAGTCCTACAATGAGCAGTTCTTC. As protein: CSVVLRESYNEQFF.

Points on this clonotype: Germline is not matched at one junction end, which may reflect a read error. The chain has TRBV4-1 and TRBJ2-1; possibly TRBD2 for D (5 bases). The CDR3 loop spans 15 amino acids. CDR1 is MGHRA and CDR2 is YSYEKL in the germline V gene. DNA of the CDR3: TGTGCCAGCAGCCAAGACATCCCTAGCTCCAATGAGCAGTTCTTC. Its protein is CASSQDIPSSNEQFF.

The chain links TRBV27 to TRBJ2-7; perhaps TRBD1 as D (6 bases). Germline V gives CDR1 MNHEY, CDR2 SMNVEV (reference sequence). The CDR3 spans 14 residues. V was cut by 3 bases and J by 2 bases, with 11 bases left in between. The CDR3 DNA reads as TGTGCCAGCAGTTTGGGGACAATTCCCTACGAGCAGTACTTC. Protein sequence: CASSLGTIPYEQYF.

V usage is TRBV7-9 and J usage is TRBJ1-5; D may be TRBD1 (5 bases). V lost 4 bases and J lost 7, with 17 bases in between. Germline V gene sequence: CDR1 SEHNR, CDR2 FQNEAQ (reference sequence). The CDR3 has 15 amino acids. The CDR3 nucleotides read TGTGCCAGCAGCTACGGGGACGCAAACAACCAGCCCCAGCATTTT. Amino acids: CASSYGDANNQPQHF.

In its sample, this clonotype was seen a few times. CDR3 DNA sequence: TGTGCCATCTCTACTAGCCGAGAGGATACGCAGTATTTT. Protein sequence: CAISTSREDTQYF. The chain has TRBV10-3 and TRBJ2-3, with a possible D match to TRBD2 (6 bases). Looked up from germline, CDR1 is ENHRY and CDR2 is SYGVKD. Trimming stripped 8 bases from V and 6 bases from J, with 15 bases between. The CDR3 has 13 residues.

V gene TRBV6-6 combines with J gene TRBJ2-1; D gene unclear. The germline V gene has CDR1 MNHNY and CDR2 SVGAGI (reference sequence). CDR3 length: 15 residues. Between the trimmed V and J ends, which lost 4 bases and 8 bases, there was a span of 18 bases. The CDR3 coding sequence is TGTGCCAGCAGTTCCGCCCCGGCGGAAGGTCATGAGCAGTTCTTC. This sequence encodes CASSSAPAEGHEQFF.

This sequence joins TRBV6-2 or TRBV6-3 and TRBJ1-2, with D hard to call. CDR3 length equals 14 residues. Germline CDR1 and CDR2: MNHEY and SVGEGT. Trimming cost V 7 bases and J 2 bases, with 14 bases left between them. The chain's CDR3 is CASTLNGMNYGYTF. CDR3 DNA sequence: TGTGCCAGCACCCTGAATGGGATGAACTATGGCTACACCTTC.

With respect to this clonotype: At one boundary the junction diverges from the germline segment, which might be a read error. The V call is TRBV4-3, the J call TRBJ1-4; TRBD1 agrees at 9 bases. Germline values: CDR1 LGHNA, CDR2 YSLEER. This CDR3 region has 15 residues. The DNA of the CDR3 is TGCGCCGGCAGCCAAACACAGGGGGCCGGTGAAAAACTGTTTTTT. Protein product: CAGSQTQGAGEKLFF.

This clonotype occurred a few times. The J gene is TRBJ2-3, the V gene TRBV3-1; 7 nucleotides line up with TRBD1. Germline CDR1 reads LGHDT; CDR2 reads YNNKEL (reference sequence). The CDR3 runs 15 residues. With 6 bases clipped from V and 0 bases from J, the junction kept 6 bases outside the gene matches. CDR3 nucleotides: TGTGCCAGCAGACGGGGACAGTTTAGCACAGATACGCAGTATTTT. Its translation is CASRRGQFSTDTQYF.